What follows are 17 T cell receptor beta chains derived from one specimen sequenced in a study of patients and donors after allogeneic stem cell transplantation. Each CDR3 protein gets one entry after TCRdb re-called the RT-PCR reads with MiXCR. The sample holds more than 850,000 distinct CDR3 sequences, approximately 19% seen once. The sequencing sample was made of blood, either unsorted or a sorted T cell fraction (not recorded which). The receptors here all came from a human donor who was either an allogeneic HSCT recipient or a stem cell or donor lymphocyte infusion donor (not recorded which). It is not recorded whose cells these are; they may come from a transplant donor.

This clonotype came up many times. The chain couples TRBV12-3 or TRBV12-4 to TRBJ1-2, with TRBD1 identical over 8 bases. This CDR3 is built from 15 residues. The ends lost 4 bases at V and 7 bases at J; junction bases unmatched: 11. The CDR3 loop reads CASSSHMDRAAGYTF. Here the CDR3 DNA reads TGTGCCAGCAGTTCCCATATGGACAGGGCTGCTGGCTACACCTTC.

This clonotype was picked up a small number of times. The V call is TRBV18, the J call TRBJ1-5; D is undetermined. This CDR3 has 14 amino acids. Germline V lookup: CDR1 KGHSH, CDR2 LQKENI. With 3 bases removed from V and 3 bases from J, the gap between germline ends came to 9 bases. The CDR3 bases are TGTGCCAGCTCACCCGGACGGTACAATCAGCCCCAGCATTTT. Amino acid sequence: CASSPGRYNQPQHF.

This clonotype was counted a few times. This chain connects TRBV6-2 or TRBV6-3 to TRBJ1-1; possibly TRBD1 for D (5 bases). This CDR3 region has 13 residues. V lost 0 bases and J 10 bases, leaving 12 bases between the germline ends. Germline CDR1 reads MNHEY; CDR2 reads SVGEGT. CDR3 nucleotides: TGTGCCAGCAGTTACTCGTCCGACAGCCCAGCTTTCTTT. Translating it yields CASSYSSDSPAFF.

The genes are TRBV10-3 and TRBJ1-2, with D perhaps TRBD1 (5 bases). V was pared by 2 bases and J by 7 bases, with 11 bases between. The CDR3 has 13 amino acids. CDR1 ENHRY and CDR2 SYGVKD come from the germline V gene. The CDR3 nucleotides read TGTGCCATCAGTGAGAAAGGGGACGGTGGCTACACCTTC. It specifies CAISEKGDGGYTF.

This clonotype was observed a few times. CDR3 amino acids: CASSEQTQGGAEEKLFF. The CDR3, as DNA: TGTGCCAGCAGTGAACAGACCCAGGGGGGAGCGGAAGAAAAACTGTTTTTT. The chain has TRBV6-1 and TRBJ1-4; 7 bases are a match to TRBD1. CDR1 and CDR2 from the germline V gene are MNHNS and SASEGT. Trimming at V came to 2 bases and at J to 8 bases, leaving 14 bases not matched to a gene. This CDR3 comprises 17 residues.

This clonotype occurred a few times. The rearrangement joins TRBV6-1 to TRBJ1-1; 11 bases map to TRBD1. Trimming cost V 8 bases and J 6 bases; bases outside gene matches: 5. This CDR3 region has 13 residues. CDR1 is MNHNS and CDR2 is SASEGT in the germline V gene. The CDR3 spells CASLDRGLAEAFF. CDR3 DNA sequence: TGTGCCAGCTTGGACAGGGGGCTTGCTGAAGCTTTCTTT.

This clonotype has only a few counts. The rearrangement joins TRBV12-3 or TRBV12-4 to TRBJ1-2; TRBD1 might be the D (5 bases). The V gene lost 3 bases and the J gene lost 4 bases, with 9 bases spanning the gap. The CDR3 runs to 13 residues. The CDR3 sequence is CASSFGDGYGYTF. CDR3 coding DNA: TGTGCCAGCAGTTTCGGGGACGGCTATGGCTACACCTTC.

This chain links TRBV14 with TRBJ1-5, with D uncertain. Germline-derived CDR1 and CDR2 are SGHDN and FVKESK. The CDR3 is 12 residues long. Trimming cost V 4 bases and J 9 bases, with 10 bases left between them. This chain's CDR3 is CASSRVPRPQHF. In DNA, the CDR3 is TGTGCCAGCAGCCGAGTACCCAGGCCCCAGCATTTT.

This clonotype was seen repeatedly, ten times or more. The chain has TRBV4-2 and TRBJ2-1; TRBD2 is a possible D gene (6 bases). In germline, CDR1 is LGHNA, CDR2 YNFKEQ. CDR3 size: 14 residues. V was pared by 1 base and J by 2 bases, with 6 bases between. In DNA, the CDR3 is TGTGCCAGCAGCCAAGGACTAGCCTACAATGAGCAGTTCTTC. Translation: CASSQGLAYNEQFF.

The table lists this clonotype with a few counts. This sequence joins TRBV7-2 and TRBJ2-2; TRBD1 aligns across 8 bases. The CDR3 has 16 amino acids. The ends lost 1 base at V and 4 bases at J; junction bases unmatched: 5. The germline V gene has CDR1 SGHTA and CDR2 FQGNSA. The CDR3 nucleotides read TGTGCCAGCAGCTTAGTCGGCAGGGGGCCCACCGGGGAGCTGTTTTTT. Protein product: CASSLVGRGPTGELFF.

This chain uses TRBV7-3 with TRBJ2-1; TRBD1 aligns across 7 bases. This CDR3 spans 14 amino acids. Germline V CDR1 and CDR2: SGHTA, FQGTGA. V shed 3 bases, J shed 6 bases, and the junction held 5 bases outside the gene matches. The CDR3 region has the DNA TGTGCCAGCAGCTTGACCCGGGACAGCAATGAGCAGTTCTTC. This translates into CASSLTRDSNEQFF.

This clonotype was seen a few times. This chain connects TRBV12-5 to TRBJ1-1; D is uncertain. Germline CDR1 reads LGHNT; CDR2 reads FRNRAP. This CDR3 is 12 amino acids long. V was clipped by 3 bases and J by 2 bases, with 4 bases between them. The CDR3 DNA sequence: TGTGCTAGTGGTTTAGGAAACACTGAAGCTTTCTTT. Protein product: CASGLGNTEAFF.

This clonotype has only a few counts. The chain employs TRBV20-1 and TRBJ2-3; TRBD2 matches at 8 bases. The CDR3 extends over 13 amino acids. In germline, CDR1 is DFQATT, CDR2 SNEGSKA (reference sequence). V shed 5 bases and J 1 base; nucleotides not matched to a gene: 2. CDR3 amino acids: CSAPGGGTDTQYF. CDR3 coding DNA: TGCAGTGCTCCCGGGGGGGGCACAGATACGCAGTATTTT.

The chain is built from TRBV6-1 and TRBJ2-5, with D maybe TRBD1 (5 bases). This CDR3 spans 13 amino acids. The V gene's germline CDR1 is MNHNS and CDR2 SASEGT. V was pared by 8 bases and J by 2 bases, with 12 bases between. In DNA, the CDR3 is TGTGCCAGCGGCTGGGGCGCTCAAGAGACCCAGTACTTC. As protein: CASGWGAQETQYF.

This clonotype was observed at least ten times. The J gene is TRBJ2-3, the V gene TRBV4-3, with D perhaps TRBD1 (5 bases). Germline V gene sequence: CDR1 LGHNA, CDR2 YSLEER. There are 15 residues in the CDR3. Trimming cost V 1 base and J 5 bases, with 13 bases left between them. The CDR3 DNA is TGCGCCAGCAGCCAAGGGTACAGGTATGAAGATACGCAGTATTTT. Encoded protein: CASSQGYRYEDTQYF.

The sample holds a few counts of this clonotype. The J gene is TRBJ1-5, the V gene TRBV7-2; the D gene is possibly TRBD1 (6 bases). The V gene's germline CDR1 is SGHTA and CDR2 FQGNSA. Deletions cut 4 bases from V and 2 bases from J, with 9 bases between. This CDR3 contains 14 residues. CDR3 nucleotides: TGTGCCAGCAGCTCACAGGGTCGCAATCAGCCCCAGCATTTT. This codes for CASSSQGRNQPQHF.

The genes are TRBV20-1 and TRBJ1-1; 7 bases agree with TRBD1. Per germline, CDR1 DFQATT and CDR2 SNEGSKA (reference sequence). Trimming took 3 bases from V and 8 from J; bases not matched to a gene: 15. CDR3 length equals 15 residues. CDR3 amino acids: CSARDRRLGMGEAFF. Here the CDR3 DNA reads TGCAGTGCTAGGGACAGGCGGCTAGGAATGGGGGAAGCTTTCTTT.